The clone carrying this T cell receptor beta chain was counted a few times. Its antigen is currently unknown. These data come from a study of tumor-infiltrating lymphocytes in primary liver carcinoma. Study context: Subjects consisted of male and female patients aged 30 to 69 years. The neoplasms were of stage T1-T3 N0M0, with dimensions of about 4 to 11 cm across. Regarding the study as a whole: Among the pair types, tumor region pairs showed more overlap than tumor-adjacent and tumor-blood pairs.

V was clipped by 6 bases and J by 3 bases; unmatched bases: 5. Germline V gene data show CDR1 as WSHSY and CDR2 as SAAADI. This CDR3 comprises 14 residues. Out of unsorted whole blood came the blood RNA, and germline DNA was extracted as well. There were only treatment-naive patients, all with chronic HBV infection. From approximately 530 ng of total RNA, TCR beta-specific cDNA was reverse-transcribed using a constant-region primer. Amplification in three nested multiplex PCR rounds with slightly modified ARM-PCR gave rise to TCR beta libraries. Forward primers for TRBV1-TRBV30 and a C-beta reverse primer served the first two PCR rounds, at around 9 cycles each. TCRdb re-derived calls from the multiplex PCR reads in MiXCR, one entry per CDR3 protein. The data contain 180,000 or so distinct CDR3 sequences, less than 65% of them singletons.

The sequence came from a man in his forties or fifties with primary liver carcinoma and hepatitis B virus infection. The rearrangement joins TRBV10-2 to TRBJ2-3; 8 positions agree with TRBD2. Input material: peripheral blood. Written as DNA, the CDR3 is TGCGCCAGCAGGGGACTAGAGGTTACAGATACGCAGTATTTT. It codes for CASRGLEVTDTQYF.